A single sample is the source of the 29 T cell receptor beta chains below, sequenced in a study of CD8+CD57+ T cells in acquired aplastic anemia. Patients sequenced had flow cytometry evidence of CD8+CD57+ cell expansion. TCR beta VDJ combinations and CDR3 sequences were profiled from genomic DNA. TCRdb reprocessed the reads with MiXCR, giving one entry per CDR3 protein. The repertoire consists of 220,000 or so distinct CDR3 sequences, with 65% occurring once and the leading ten covering about 60%. Sequencing was done on a sample of sorted CD4+, CD8+, or CD8+CD57+ T cells (not recorded which) from PBMCs. These receptors were collected from a human donor with aplastic anemia.

The chain recombines TRBV6-2 or TRBV6-3 with TRBJ2-3; 10 bases align to TRBD2. Germline V gene lookup returns CDR1 MNHEY and CDR2 SVGEGT. The V and J ends lost 4 bases and 2 bases, in that order; junction bases with no gene match: 3. The CDR3 loop spans 15 amino acids. In DNA form, the CDR3 reads TGTGCCAGCAGTTTGAGCGGGGGGGCCACAGATACGCAGTATTTT. It encodes CASSLSGGATDTQYF.

The chain joins TRBV9 to TRBJ2-7; the match to TRBD2 covers 7 bases. The germline gives CDR1 SGDLS, CDR2 YYNGEE. The CDR3 consists of 16 residues. Trimming removed 4 bases from V and 4 bases from J; junction bases left unmatched: 14. CDR3 sequence reads: CASSPPGWGGEYEQYF. The CDR3, as DNA: TGTGCCAGCAGCCCCCCCGGGTGGGGGGGTGAATACGAGCAGTACTTC.

This chain connects TRBV5-5 to TRBJ2-5; maybe TRBD2 (6 bases). The CDR3 is made up of 15 amino acids. Trimming stripped 7 bases from V and 5 bases from J, with 21 bases between. Germline V gives CDR1 SGHKS, CDR2 YYEKEE (reference sequence). The CDR3: CASALSPVREETQYF. CDR3 coding DNA: TGTGCCAGCGCCCTATCCCCGGTCCGGGAGGAGACCCAGTACTTC.

As for this clonotype: The junction shows a germline mismatch at one end, possibly a read error. The gene calls are TRBV27 and TRBJ2-7; D is perhaps TRBD1 (6 bases). Germline V lookup: CDR1 MNHEY, CDR2 SMNVEV (reference sequence). This CDR3 spans 15 amino acids. The CDR3 sequence is CASSLRPGAPYGQYF. CDR3 bases: TGTGCCAGCAGTTTAAGGCCAGGGGCTCCCTACGGGCAGTACTTC.

V and J are TRBV9 and TRBJ2-2, with D possibly TRBD1 on 5 matching bases. The CDR3 spans 14 residues. Trimming stripped 3 bases from V and 3 bases from J, with 9 bases between. Germline V gives CDR1 SGDLS, CDR2 YYNGEE. The CDR3 sequence is CASSGTSHTGELFF. CDR3 nucleotides: TGTGCCAGCAGCGGGACAAGCCACACCGGGGAGCTGTTTTTT.

This chain uses TRBV5-1 with TRBJ2-2, with 7 nucleotides matching TRBD1. The CDR3 loop spans 16 amino acids. CDR1 is SGHRS and CDR2 is YFSETQ in the germline V gene. The V gene end was trimmed by 7 bases and the J gene end by 3 bases; junction bases not matched to a gene: 12. The CDR3 region is CASADRRQGDTGELFF. DNA of the CDR3: TGCGCCAGCGCCGATAGGAGACAGGGCGACACCGGGGAGCTGTTTTTT. Full variable domain (missing parts from reference TRBV5-1 and TRBJ2-2): KAGVTQTPRYLIKTRGQQVTLSCSPISGHRSVSWYQQTPGQGLQFLFEYFSETQRNKGNFPGRFSGRQFSNSRSEMNVSTLELGDSALYLCASADRRQGDTGELFFGEGSRLTVL.

V and J are TRBV5-1 and TRBJ2-5; the match to TRBD2 covers 10 bases. J was trimmed by 10 bases and V by 7 bases; bases with no gene match: 10. The CDR3 totals 13 residues. Germline CDR1 and CDR2: SGHRS and YFSETQ. Here the CDR3 DNA reads TGCGCCAGCGGGACTAGCGAAGGGCGGGACCAGTACTTC. This gives the protein CASGTSEGRDQYF.

CDR3 DNA: TGTGCCAGTAGCGAGGGACAGGGTGATACTGAAGCTTTCTTT. Protein sequence: CASSEGQGDTEAFF. The V and J genes are TRBV19 and TRBJ1-1; 9 bases match TRBD1. The CDR3 spans 14 residues. V gave up 6 bases and J gave up 5 bases; unmatched junction bases: 7. Germline V gene data show CDR1 as LNHDA and CDR2 as SQIVND (reference sequence).

The rearrangement links TRBV10-3 to TRBJ1-1; TRBD1 matches 8 bases. Germline V gives CDR1 ENHRY, CDR2 SYGVKD. V dropped 3 bases and J dropped 0; count of bases not matched to a gene: 9. There are 17 residues in the CDR3. The CDR3 sequence is CAISDRTGPRMNTEAFF. CDR3 nucleotides: TGTGCCATCAGTGATCGGACAGGGCCCCGTATGAACACTGAAGCTTTCTTT.

The rearrangement joins TRBV5-1 to TRBJ2-7, with D tentatively TRBD1 (6 bases). CDR3 length: 14 amino acids. Germline V CDR1 and CDR2: SGHRS, YFSETQ. Trimming cost V 3 bases and J 3 bases, with 13 bases left between them. CDR3 nucleotides: TGCGCCAGCAGCTCATACACAGGGAACTACGAGCAGTACTTC. Translating it yields CASSSYTGNYEQYF.

This clonotype was picked up one time. The chain recombines TRBV7-9 with TRBJ2-1; no definite D call. Germline V gene sequence: CDR1 SEHNR, CDR2 FQNEAQ (reference sequence). The length of the CDR3 is 14 residues. The V gene lost 1 base and the J gene lost 6 bases, with 10 bases spanning the gap. CDR3: CASSLEVRRNEQFF. CDR3 nucleotide sequence: TGTGCCAGCAGCTTAGAGGTCAGACGCAATGAGCAGTTCTTC.

The chain links TRBV19 to TRBJ1-1; D gene ambiguous. From germline, CDR1 is LNHDA and CDR2 SQIVND (reference sequence). V dropped 8 bases and J dropped 6 bases, with 10 bases sitting between them. The CDR3 has 11 amino acids. CDR3 residues: CASFRDSEAFF. The DNA of the CDR3 is TGTGCCAGTTTTAGGGATTCTGAAGCTTTCTTT.

The rearrangement uses TRBV2 and TRBJ2-7; the D call may be TRBD1 or TRBD2 (6 bases each). This CDR3 region has 14 residues. Trimming removed 10 bases at V and 6 bases at J, with 22 bases between. CDR1 is SNHLY, CDR2 FYNNEI, per germline. The CDR3 bases are TGTGCCACCAGGAGGGACACCAACTACGGCGAGCAGTACTTC. It translates to CATRRDTNYGEQYF.

This clonotype was detected ten times or more. J is TRBJ2-1 and V is TRBV6-2 or TRBV6-3, with 8 bases identical to TRBD2. Germline CDR1 reads MNHEY; CDR2 reads SVGEGT. CDR3 length: 15 residues. The J segment lost 8 bases and the V segment lost 2 bases, leaving 8 bases of the junction unmatched. CDR3 nucleotide sequence: TGTGCCAGCAGTTACGCGGGACTAGGTGTCTATGAGCAGTTCTTC. Residues: CASSYAGLGVYEQFF.

The rearrangement links TRBV15 to TRBJ1-2, with a weak D call TRBD1 (5 bases). V gave up 0 bases and J gave up 6 bases, with 14 bases separating them. Germline-derived CDR1 and CDR2 are LNHNV and YYDKDF (reference sequence). This CDR3 has 15 amino acids. The CDR3 sequence is CATSRDPGGGDGYTF. The CDR3 DNA follows: TGTGCCACCAGCAGAGATCCGGGGGGAGGGGATGGCTACACCTTC.

V is TRBV24-1 and J is TRBJ2-7; D might be TRBD2 (6 bases). This CDR3 comprises 12 residues. Looked up from germline, CDR1 is KGHDR and CDR2 is SFDVKD. Trimming cost V 5 bases and J 2 bases, with 6 bases left between them. The DNA for the CDR3 is TGTGCCACCAGTGGGGGGGCCTACGAGCAGTACTTC. Protein: CATSGGAYEQYF.

Regarding this clonotype: A junction end diverges from the germline sequence, so it may reflect a read error. The CDR3 DNA follows: TGTGCCACCAGTGATCCGAACGGGGCAGATACGCAGTATTTT. It translates to CATSDPNGADTQYF. The chain couples TRBV10-3 to TRBJ2-3; a weak D match, TRBD2 (5 bases). The CDR3 is made up of 14 amino acids. Germline assignment: CDR1 ENHRY and CDR2 SYGVKD.

This clonotype came up a few times. The chain uses TRBV19 and TRBJ1-6; TRBD1 aligns across 9 bases. Germline trimming cut 7 bases from V and 10 bases from J; bases unmatched to any gene: 11. This CDR3 contains 15 residues. Germline-derived CDR1 and CDR2 are LNHDA and SQIVND (reference sequence). The CDR3 loop is CASNPNDRGYSPLHF. The CDR3 DNA follows: TGTGCCAGTAACCCGAATGACAGGGGGTACTCACCCCTCCACTTT. Drawing the rest from reference TRBV19 and TRBJ1-6, the complete variable domain is DGGITQSPKYLFRKEGQNVTLSCEQNLNHDAMYWYRQDPGQGLRLIYYSQIVNDFQKGDIAEGYSVSREKKESFPLTVTSAQKNPTAFYLCASNPNDRGYSPLHFGNGTRLTVT.

The J gene is TRBJ2-5, the V gene TRBV5-6; 8 bases map to TRBD1. The germline gives CDR1 SGHDT, CDR2 YYEEEE. The J segment lost 5 bases and the V segment lost 0 bases, leaving 6 bases of the junction unmatched. The CDR3 consists of 15 residues. The CDR3 reads CASSLGTGRWETQYF. DNA of the CDR3: TGTGCCAGCAGCTTGGGGACAGGGCGGTGGGAGACCCAGTACTTC.

This chain uses TRBV2 with TRBJ2-7; 7 bases align to TRBD1. Trimming took 2 bases from V and 6 from J; bases not matched to a gene: 7. Germline CDR1 SNHLY, CDR2 FYNNEI. The CDR3 is made up of 14 amino acids. The CDR3 here is CASSERQGEVEQYF. The DNA for the CDR3 is TGTGCCAGCAGTGAACGACAGGGAGAAGTCGAGCAGTACTTC.

V gene TRBV9 combines with J gene TRBJ1-4; weak D call: TRBD1 (6 bases). Germline values: CDR1 SGDLS, CDR2 YYNGEE. Trimming pared 4 bases from V and 12 bases from J, leaving 16 bases between. The CDR3 is 13 residues long. CDR3: CASSTGGEGELFF. The CDR3 region has the DNA TGTGCCAGCAGCACCGGCGGGGAGGGGGAACTGTTTTTT.

The V gene is TRBV11-3, the J gene TRBJ2-1; TRBD2 matches at 9 bases. Germline assignment: CDR1 SGHNT and CDR2 YENEEA. The CDR3 covers 18 residues. J gave up 2 bases and V 5 bases, and 13 bases lay outside the gene matches. CDR3 DNA: TGTGCCAGCAGCCTCCACCGGACCTTAGCGGGGGCCTACAATGAGCAGTTCTTC. This translates into CASSLHRTLAGAYNEQFF.

The chain combines TRBV12-3 or TRBV12-4 with TRBJ1-2; D is unresolved. This CDR3 has 12 residues. V was clipped by 5 bases and J by 7 bases, with 11 bases between them. CDR3 loop: CASSEYVSGYTF. The CDR3 DNA reads TGTGCCAGCAGTGAATATGTTAGTGGCTACACCTTC.

The rearrangement joins TRBV2 to TRBJ1-1, with 7 bases fitting TRBD1. Germline V gene data show CDR1 as SNHLY and CDR2 as FYNNEI. The CDR3 runs 14 residues. The V gene end was trimmed by 8 bases and the J gene end by 4 bases; junction bases not matched to a gene: 10. CDR3 nucleotides: TGTGCCAGCGGCCAGGGGGGGTGGGGCACTGAAGCTTTCTTT. It yields the protein CASGQGGWGTEAFF. Using reference TRBV2 and TRBJ1-1 for the parts outside the CDR3, the full variable domain is EPEVTQTPSHQVTQMGQEVILRCVPISNHLYFYWYRQILGQKVEFLVSFYNNEISEKSEIFDDQFSVERPDGSNFTLKIRSTKLEDSAMYFCASGQGGWGTEAFFGQGTRLTVV.

This clonotype was counted only a few times. This chain links TRBV11-3 with TRBJ2-7, with 7 bases that match TRBD1. The CDR3 is made up of 16 amino acids. The germline V gene encodes CDR1 SGHNT and CDR2 YENEEA. Unmatched junction bases numbered 8, after V lost 1 base and J lost 2 bases. This CDR3 is CASSLGGRGFPYEQYF. The CDR3 DNA sequence: TGTGCCAGCAGCTTAGGGGGCAGGGGGTTTCCCTACGAGCAGTACTTC. The full variable domain, its missing parts supplied by reference TRBV11-3 and TRBJ2-7, is EAGVVQSPRYKIIEKKQPVAFWCNPISGHNTLYWYLQNLGQGPELLIRYENEEAVDDSQLPKDRFSAERLKGVDSTLKIQPAELGDSAVYLCASSLGGRGFPYEQYFGPGTRLTVT.

This clonotype showed up many times. The V gene is TRBV5-6, the J gene TRBJ2-1, with 7 bases matching TRBD2. The V and J ends lost 5 bases and 5 bases, in that order; junction bases with no gene match: 4. Germline CDR1 reads SGHDT; CDR2 reads YYEEEE. The CDR3 consists of 13 residues. CDR3 in DNA: TGTGCCAGCAGGGGGGGGGGACACAATGAGCAGTTCTTC. Protein: CASRGGGHNEQFF.

CDR3: CATPGLAGVVEQFF. The CDR3 nucleotides read TGTGCCACCCCGGGACTAGCGGGAGTGGTTGAGCAGTTCTTC. The V and J genes are TRBV24-1 and TRBJ2-1, with 14 bases aligning to TRBD2. Germline V CDR1 and CDR2: KGHDR, SFDVKD. This CDR3 spans 14 amino acids. J was trimmed by 9 bases and V by 9 bases; bases with no gene match: 6.

V usage is TRBV9 and J usage is TRBJ2-1, with TRBD1 matching over 7 bases. The CDR3 extends over 13 amino acids. Germline V gene data show CDR1 as SGDLS and CDR2 as YYNGEE. Trimming at V came to 2 bases and at J to 7 bases, leaving 3 bases not matched to a gene. The CDR3 loop is CASSVTGVNEQFF. The CDR3 nucleotides read TGTGCCAGCAGCGTTACAGGGGTAAATGAGCAGTTCTTC. Combining the CDR3 with reference TRBV9 and TRBJ2-1 gives the whole variable domain DSGVTQTPKHLITATGQRVTLRCSPRSGDLSVYWYQQSLDQGLQFLIQYYNGEERAKGNILERFSAQQFPDLHSELNLSSLELGDSALYFCASSVTGVNEQFFGPGTRLTVL.

CDR3 protein: CATSDPGTAGGPQHF. CDR3 bases: TGTGCCACCAGTGACCCTGGGACCGCCGGTGGGCCCCAGCATTTT. The chain combines TRBV24-1 with TRBJ1-5, with D possibly being TRBD1 (5 bases). CDR3 length equals 15 residues. The V gene's germline CDR1 is KGHDR and CDR2 SFDVKD. Between the trimmed V and J ends, which lost 4 bases and 9 bases, there was a span of 18 bases.